Each of the 14 T cell receptor beta chains below was sequenced from the same sample in a study of T cell responses to AZD1222 COVID-19 vaccine. TCRdb's copy holds only in-frame clones and misses some; the assay was immunoSEQ multiplex PCR. In the table there are about 60,000 clones, around 85% of which are singletons. The starting material was peripheral blood, obtained on day 0 of MenACWY control vaccination. Receptor source: an adult in good health.

This clone was seen a few times. The genes are TRBV28 and TRBJ2-6, with TRBD2 identical over 8 bases. This CDR3 has 19 amino acids. The V and J ends lost 6 bases and 2 bases, in that order; junction bases with no gene match: 15. Germline CDR1 is MDHEN and CDR2 is SYDVKM. The CDR3 is CASSPVMAGGLAGANVLTF. The CDR3 coding sequence is TGTGCCAGCAGCCCTGTGATGGCGGGAGGACTTGCTGGGGCCAACGTCCTGACTTTC.

This clone was observed a few times. V and J are TRBV19 and TRBJ1-6; no clear D gene. V was pared by 8 bases and J by 6 bases, with 14 bases between. The CDR3 loop spans 14 amino acids. Germline V gene sequence: CDR1 LNHDA, CDR2 SQIVND (reference sequence). DNA of the CDR3: TGTGCCAGTGGGGTGTTTTCGGGTAATTCACCCCTCCACTTT. Its protein is CASGVFSGNSPLHF.

This chain connects TRBV19 to TRBJ1-5; D is perhaps TRBD1 (6 bases). V was clipped by 6 bases and J by 2 bases, with 11 bases between them. The CDR3 totals 14 residues. The V gene's germline CDR1 is LNHDA and CDR2 SQIVND (reference sequence). The CDR3 sequence is CASSQQGGNQPQHF. CDR3 in DNA: TGTGCCAGTAGCCAACAGGGAGGCAATCAGCCCCAGCATTTT.

The chain recombines TRBV5-1 with TRBJ2-1; TRBD2 agrees at 9 bases. Germline V CDR1 and CDR2: SGHRS, YFSETQ. V lost 1 base, J lost 5 bases, and 4 bases stayed unmatched. The CDR3 runs to 15 residues. Here the CDR3 DNA reads TGCGCCAGCAGCTTGCAGAGCGGGGGGAACAATGAGCAGTTCTTC. The encoded protein is CASSLQSGGNNEQFF.

This sequence joins TRBV30 and TRBJ1-6; no firm D call. The germline V gene has CDR1 GTSNPN and CDR2 SVGIG (reference sequence). This CDR3 region has 14 residues. Trimming took off 1 base at V and 5 bases at J, with 9 bases between the two ends. The CDR3 nucleotides are TGTGCCTGGAGTGGTGGGCGAAATAATTCACCCCTCCACTTT. Its translation: CAWSGGRNNSPLHF.

This chain links TRBV11-1 with TRBJ2-5; the D gene is possibly TRBD2 (5 bases). Germline CDR1 is SGHAT and CDR2 is FQDESV (reference sequence). V lost 6 bases and J lost 1, with 12 bases in between. The CDR3 is made up of 14 amino acids. The CDR3 nucleotides read TGTGCCAGCAGGAGAGGAGGAACCCAAGAGACCCAGTACTTC. The encoded protein is CASRRGGTQETQYF.

The rearrangement joins TRBV4-2 to TRBJ2-6; the D gene is possibly TRBD1 (6 bases). This CDR3 region has 16 residues. Germline-derived CDR1 and CDR2 are LGHNA and YNFKEQ. Trimming took 7 bases from V and 0 from J, leaving 13 bases between them. The CDR3 here is CASILSQGSGANVLTF. In nucleotides, the CDR3 is TGTGCCAGCATCCTATCACAGGGCTCTGGGGCCAACGTCCTGACTTTC.

The genes are TRBV3-1 (or the pseudogene TRBV3-2) and TRBJ2-5; 7 bases map to TRBD2. Losses at the gene ends were 5 bases for V and 1 base for J; bases not matched to a gene: 1. The germline V gene has CDR1 LGHDT and CDR2 YNNKEL (reference sequence). CDR3 length: 13 residues. CDR3 sequence reads: CASSSSGQETQYF. DNA for the CDR3: TGTGCCAGCAGCTCTAGCGGCCAAGAGACCCAGTACTTC.

The chain combines TRBV5-5 with TRBJ2-2; unclear D gene. There are 16 residues in the CDR3. Germline CDR1 reads SGHKS; CDR2 reads YYEKEE (reference sequence). V lost 1 base and J lost 1, with 11 bases in between. As DNA, the CDR3 is TGTGCCAGCAGCTTGTGGGGTGGAAAGAACACCGGGGAGCTGTTTTTT. It specifies CASSLWGGKNTGELFF.

This clone was found a few times. J is TRBJ2-7 and V is TRBV4-3; D is ambiguous. Germline V gene data show CDR1 as LGHNA and CDR2 as YSLEER. Deletions cut 0 bases from V and 3 bases from J, with 6 bases between. The CDR3 is made up of 13 amino acids. Here the CDR3 reads CASSQDIGYEQYF. In DNA, the CDR3 is TGCGCCAGCAGCCAAGATATTGGCTACGAGCAGTACTTC.

This sequence joins TRBV28 and TRBJ1-2, with D hard to call. The CDR3 runs 17 residues. CDR1 and CDR2 from the germline V gene are MDHEN and SYDVKM. Trimming removed 2 bases from V and 3 bases from J, with 19 bases in between. CDR3 sequence reads: CASSLSFSAGSYYGYTF. For the CDR3, the DNA is TGTGCCAGCAGTTTAAGTTTCTCGGCAGGTTCATACTATGGCTACACCTTC.

This rearrangement joins TRBV27 to TRBJ2-5; 9 bases are a match to TRBD2. Trimming cost V 3 bases and J 3 bases; bases outside gene matches: 5. Per germline, CDR1 MNHEY and CDR2 SMNVEV (reference sequence). The CDR3 totals 15 residues. As DNA, the CDR3 is TGTGCCAGCAGTTTGTTAGCGGGGGAAAAAGAGACCCAGTACTTC. Translation: CASSLLAGEKETQYF.

The chain's CDR3 is CASSSLDGVTTEAFF. For the CDR3, the DNA is TGTGCCAGCAGTTCCCTTGACGGCGTTACCACTGAAGCTTTCTTT. The chain recombines TRBV28 with TRBJ1-1; D unresolved. In germline, CDR1 is MDHEN, CDR2 SYDVKM. V was cut by 4 bases and J by 4 bases, with 16 bases left in between. This CDR3 has 15 residues.

The rearrangement joins TRBV4-3 to TRBJ2-1; 11 bases match TRBD2. CDR3 length: 19 amino acids. Losses at the gene ends were 5 bases for V and 4 bases for J; bases not matched to a gene: 16. Germline loops: CDR1 LGHNA, CDR2 YSLEER. The CDR3 region has the DNA TGCGCCAGCAGCGAAGCCGTGACTAGCGGGAATAAAGTTTACAATGAGCAGTTCTTC. Translating gives CASSEAVTSGNKVYNEQFF.